Each of the 3 T cell receptor beta chains below was sequenced from the same sample in a study of OX40 agonist ivuxolimab in advanced cancers. Assay: immunoSEQ multiplex PCR; the TCRdb copy retains only in-frame clones and omits some. The table has roughly 63,000 clones, 86% seen once. Sequenced here: CD4+ or CD8+ T cells sorted from blood, sampled in a trial of the OX40 agonist ivuxolimab. The receptors originated from an adult with an advanced solid tumor such as melanoma, head and neck, liver or kidney cancer.

The chain is built from TRBV5-1 and TRBJ1-5; weak D call: TRBD1 (6 bases). Per germline, CDR1 SGHRS and CDR2 YFSETQ. Trimming stripped 0 bases from V and 6 bases from J, with 16 bases between. CDR3 length: 16 amino acids. The CDR3 spells CASSLGGGGAGQPQHF. CDR3 in DNA: TGCGCCAGCAGCTTGGGGGGCGGGGGCGCCGGTCAGCCCCAGCATTTT.

This clone was counted between two and nine times. The V and J genes are TRBV29-1 and TRBJ2-5; the match to TRBD2 covers 7 bases. The CDR3 length is 12 residues. Germline loops: CDR1 SQVTM, CDR2 ANQGSEA. J gave up 2 bases and V 6 bases, and 3 bases lay outside the gene matches. CDR3 loop: CSVTRGQETQYF. DNA of the CDR3: TGCAGCGTGACGCGGGGGCAAGAGACCCAGTACTTC.

In this sample, this clone turned up once. The gene calls are TRBV18 and TRBJ1-1; 7 nucleotides line up with TRBD1. CDR3 size: 13 residues. V trimming: 1 base; J trimming: 8 bases; junction bases outside the gene matches: 4. Germline values: CDR1 KGHSH, CDR2 LQKENI. DNA of the CDR3: TGTGCCAGCTCACCACTTGGGACAGCAGAAGCTTTCTTT. Its translation is CASSPLGTAEAFF.